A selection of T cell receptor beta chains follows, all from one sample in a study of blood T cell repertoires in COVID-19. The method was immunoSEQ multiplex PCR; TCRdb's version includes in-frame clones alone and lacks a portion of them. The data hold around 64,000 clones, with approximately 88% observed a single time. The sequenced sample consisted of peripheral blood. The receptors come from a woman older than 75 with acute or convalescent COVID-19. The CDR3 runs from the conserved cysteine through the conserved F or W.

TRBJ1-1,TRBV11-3,CASSLAPGTEAFF
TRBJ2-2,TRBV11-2,CASSLRGLAGAAGELFF
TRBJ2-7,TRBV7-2,CASSLAGGGVPEQYF
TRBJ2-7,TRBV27,CASSLRDSGRGHEQYF
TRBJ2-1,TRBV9,CASSVGAAGPYNEQFF
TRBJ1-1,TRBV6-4,CASKKQGALGTEAFF
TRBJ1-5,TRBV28,CASSTYRDRVGSNQPQHF
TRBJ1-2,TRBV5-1,CASSLALDRTYGYTF
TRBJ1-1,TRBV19,CASIRTGGSTEAFF
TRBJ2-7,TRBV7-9,CASSLVMGSSYEQYF
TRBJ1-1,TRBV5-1,CASSLTPTRDDTEAFF
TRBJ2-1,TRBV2,CASSVTVYNEQFF
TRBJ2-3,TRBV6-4,CASSEGLAGGSPPKYF
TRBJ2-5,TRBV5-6,CASSLYGLGQWASETQYF
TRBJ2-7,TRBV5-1,CASSLRNREYEQYF
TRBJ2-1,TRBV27,CASRPAQGRAYNEQFF
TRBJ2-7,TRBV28,CATTQDEYEQYF
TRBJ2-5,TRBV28,CASSGAAAREKTQYF
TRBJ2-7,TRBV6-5,CASSSRGSPVDEQYF
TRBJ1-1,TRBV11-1,CASSSTANTEAFF
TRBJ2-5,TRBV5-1,CASSLGTSASLGETQYF
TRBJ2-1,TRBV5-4,CASSLGGARGANEQFF
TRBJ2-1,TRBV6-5,CASSPQGALGDEQFF
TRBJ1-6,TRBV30,CAWSAGGNSPLHF
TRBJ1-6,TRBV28,CASSPTGQYNSPLHF
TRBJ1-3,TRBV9,CASSVEGASGNTIYF
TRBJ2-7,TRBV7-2,CASSLEAGGFYEQYF
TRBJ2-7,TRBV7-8,CASSLQGEGEQYF
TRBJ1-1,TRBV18,CASSPLDKNTEAFF
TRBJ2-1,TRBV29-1,CSVLTTSNGYNEQFF
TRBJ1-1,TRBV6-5,CATSFAGTEAFF
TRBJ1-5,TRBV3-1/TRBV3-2,CASSLKQGSLLVSISNQPQHF
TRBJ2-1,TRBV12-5,CASGSFSQFQTGTHLKKQFF
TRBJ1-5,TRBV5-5,CASSLQGGSNQPQHF
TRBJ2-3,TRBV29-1,CSDPPENQTSGRGTDTQYF
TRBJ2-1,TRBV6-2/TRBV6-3,CASSYPHLRTSGRRNEQFF
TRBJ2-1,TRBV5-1,CASSLTGVSYNEQFF
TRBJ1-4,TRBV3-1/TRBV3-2,CASSQDSRGRVNEKLFF
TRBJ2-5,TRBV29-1,CSAASRETQYF
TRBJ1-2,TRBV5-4,CASSASETGSYGYTF
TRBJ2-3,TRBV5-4,CASSTGLPDTQYF
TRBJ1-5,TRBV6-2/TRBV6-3,CASSSTGTGLNQPQHF
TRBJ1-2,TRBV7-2,CASSPGQGNYGYTF
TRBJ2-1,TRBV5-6,CASSLAVSGGTNEQFF
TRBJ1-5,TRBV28,CASSSDRAAGEQPQHF
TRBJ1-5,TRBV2,CASSKGGGWQPQHF
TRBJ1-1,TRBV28,CAILGQGRTEAFF
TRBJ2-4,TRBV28,CASSFRGRTDIQYF
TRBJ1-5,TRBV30,CAWSVLTDNQPQHF
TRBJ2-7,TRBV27,CASSSWDTTYEQYF
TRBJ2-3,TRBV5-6,CASSRTGTADTQYF
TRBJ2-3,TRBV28,CASSTSTDTQYF
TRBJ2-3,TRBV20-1,CSASGATDTQYF